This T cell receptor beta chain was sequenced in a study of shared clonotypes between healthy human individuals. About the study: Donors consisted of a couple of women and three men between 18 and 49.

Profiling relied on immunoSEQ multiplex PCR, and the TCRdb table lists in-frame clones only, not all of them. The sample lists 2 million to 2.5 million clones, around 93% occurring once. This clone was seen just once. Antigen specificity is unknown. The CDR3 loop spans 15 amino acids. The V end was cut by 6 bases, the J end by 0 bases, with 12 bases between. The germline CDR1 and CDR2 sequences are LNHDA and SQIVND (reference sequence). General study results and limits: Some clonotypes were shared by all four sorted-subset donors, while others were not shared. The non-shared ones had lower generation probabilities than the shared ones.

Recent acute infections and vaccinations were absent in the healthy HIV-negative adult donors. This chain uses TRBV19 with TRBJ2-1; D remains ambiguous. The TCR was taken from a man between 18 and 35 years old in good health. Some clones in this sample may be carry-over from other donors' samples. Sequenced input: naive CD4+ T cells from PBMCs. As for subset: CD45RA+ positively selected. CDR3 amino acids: CASSLRATSYNEQFF. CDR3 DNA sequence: TGTGCCAGTAGCCTCCGGGCCACCTCCTACAATGAGCAGTTCTTC. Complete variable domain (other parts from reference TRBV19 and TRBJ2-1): DGGITQSPKYLFRKEGQNVTLSCEQNLNHDAMYWYRQDPGQGLRLIYYSQIVNDFQKGDIAEGYSVSREKKESFPLTVTSAQKNPTAFYLCASSLRATSYNEQFFGPGTRLTVL.